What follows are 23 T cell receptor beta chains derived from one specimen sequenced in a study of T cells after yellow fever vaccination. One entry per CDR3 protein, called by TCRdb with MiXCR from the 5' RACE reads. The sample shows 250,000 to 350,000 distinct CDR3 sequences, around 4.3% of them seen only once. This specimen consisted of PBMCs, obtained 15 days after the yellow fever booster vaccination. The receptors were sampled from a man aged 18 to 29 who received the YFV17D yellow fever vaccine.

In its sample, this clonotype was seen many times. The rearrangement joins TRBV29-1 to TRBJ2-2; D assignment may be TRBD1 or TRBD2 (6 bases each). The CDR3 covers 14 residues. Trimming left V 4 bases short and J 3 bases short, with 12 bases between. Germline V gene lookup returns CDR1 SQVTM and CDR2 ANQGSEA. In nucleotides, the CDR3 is TGCAGCGTTGCCCACAGGGAGGACACCGGGGAGCTGTTTTTT. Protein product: CSVAHREDTGELFF.

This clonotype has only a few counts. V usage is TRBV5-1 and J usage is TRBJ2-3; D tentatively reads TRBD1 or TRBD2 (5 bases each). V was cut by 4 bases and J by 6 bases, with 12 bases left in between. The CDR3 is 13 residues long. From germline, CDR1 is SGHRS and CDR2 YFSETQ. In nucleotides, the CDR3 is TGCGCCAGCAGCCGGGACCCCGGGGATACGCAGTATTTT. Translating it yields CASSRDPGDTQYF.

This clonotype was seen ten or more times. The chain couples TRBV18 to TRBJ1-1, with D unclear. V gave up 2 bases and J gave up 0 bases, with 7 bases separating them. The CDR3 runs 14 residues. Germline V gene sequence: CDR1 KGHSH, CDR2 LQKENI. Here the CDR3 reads CASSPSGMNTEAFF. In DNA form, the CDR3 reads TGTGCCAGCTCACCAAGCGGAATGAACACTGAAGCTTTCTTT.

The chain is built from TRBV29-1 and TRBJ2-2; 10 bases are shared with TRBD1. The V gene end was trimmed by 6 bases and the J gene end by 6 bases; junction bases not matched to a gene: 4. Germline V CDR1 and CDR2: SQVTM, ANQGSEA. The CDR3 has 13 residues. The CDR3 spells CSVGQGFSGELFF. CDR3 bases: TGCAGCGTGGGACAGGGGTTTTCCGGGGAGCTGTTTTTT.

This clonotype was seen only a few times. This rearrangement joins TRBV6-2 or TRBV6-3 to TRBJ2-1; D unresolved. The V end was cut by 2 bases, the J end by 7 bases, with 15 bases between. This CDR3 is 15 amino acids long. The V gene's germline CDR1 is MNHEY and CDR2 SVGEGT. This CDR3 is CASSYSRESPNEQFF. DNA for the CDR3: TGTGCCAGCAGTTACAGTAGAGAGTCCCCAAATGAGCAGTTCTTC.

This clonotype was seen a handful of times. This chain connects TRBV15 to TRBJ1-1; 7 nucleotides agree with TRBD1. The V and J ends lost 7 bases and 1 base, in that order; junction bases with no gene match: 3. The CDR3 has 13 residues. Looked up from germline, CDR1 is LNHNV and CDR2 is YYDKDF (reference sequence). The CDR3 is CATTQGQNTEAFF. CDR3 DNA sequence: TGTGCCACCACACAGGGGCAGAACACTGAAGCTTTCTTT.

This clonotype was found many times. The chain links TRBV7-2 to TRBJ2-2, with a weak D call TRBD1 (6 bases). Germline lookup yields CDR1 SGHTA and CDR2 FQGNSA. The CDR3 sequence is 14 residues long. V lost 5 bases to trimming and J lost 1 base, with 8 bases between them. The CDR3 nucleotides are TGTGCCAGCAGCCTACAGGGGAACACCGGGGAGCTGTTTTTT. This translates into CASSLQGNTGELFF.

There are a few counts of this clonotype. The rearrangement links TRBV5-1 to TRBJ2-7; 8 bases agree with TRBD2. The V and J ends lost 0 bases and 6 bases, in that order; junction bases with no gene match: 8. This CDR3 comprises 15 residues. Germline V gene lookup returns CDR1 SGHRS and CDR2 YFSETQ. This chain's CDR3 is CASSLAGGERGEQYV. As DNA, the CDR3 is TGCGCCAGCAGCTTGGCCGGGGGGGAGAGGGGCGAGCAGTACGTC.

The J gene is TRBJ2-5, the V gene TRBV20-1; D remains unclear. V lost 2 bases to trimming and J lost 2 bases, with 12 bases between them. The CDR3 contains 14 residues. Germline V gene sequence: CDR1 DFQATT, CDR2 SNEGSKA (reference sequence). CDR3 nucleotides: TGCAGTGCTAGACCTCGGTCACTACAAGAGACCCAGTACTTC. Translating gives CSARPRSLQETQYF.

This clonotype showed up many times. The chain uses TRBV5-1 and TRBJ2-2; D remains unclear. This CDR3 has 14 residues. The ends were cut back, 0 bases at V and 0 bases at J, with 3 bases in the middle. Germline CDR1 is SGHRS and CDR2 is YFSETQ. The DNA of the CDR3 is TGCGCCAGCAGCTTGGAAGCGAACACCGGGGAGCTGTTTTTT. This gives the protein CASSLEANTGELFF.

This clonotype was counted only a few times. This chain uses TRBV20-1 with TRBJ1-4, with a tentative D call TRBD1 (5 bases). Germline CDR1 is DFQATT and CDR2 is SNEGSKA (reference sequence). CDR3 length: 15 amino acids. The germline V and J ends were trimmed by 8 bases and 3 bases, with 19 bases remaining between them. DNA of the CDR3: TGCAGTCCGAAGACGGGAAGGGGCCCTAATGAAAAACTGTTTTTT. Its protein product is CSPKTGRGPNEKLFF.

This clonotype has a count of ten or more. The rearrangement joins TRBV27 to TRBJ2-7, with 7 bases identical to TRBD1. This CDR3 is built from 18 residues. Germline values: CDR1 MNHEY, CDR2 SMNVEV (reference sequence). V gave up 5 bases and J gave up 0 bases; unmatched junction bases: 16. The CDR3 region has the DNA TGTGCCAGCAGTCTTAGGACAGGCGCGCTGGAATACTCCTACGAGCAGTACTTC. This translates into CASSLRTGALEYSYEQYF.

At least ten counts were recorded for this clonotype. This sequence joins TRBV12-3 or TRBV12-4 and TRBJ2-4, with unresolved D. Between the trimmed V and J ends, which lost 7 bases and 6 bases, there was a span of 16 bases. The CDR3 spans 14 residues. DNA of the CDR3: TGTGCCAGCACCCTAAGGGCAGTAGTAAACATTCAGTACTTC. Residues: CASTLRAVVNIQYF.

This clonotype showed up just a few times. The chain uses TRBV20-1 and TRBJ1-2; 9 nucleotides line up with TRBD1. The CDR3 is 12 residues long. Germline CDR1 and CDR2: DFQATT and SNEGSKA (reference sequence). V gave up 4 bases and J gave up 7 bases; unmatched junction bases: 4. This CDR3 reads CSAIQGASGYTF. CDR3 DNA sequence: TGCAGTGCTATACAGGGGGCAAGTGGCTACACCTTC.

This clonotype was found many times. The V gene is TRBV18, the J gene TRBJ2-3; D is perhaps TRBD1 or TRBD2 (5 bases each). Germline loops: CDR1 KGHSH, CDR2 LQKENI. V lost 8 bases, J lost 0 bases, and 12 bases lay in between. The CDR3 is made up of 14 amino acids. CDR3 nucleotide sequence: TGTGCCAGCCGGGGCAGCGTAAGCACAGATACGCAGTATTTT. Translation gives CASRGSVSTDTQYF.

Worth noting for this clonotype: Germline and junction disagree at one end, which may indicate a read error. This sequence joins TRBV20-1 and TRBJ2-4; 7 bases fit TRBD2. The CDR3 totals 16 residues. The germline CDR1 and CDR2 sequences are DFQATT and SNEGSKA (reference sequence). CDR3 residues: CSAAAAASGDKIIQYF. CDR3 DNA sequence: TGCAGTGCAGCGGCGGCGGCTAGCGGTGACAAAATCATTCAGTACTTC.

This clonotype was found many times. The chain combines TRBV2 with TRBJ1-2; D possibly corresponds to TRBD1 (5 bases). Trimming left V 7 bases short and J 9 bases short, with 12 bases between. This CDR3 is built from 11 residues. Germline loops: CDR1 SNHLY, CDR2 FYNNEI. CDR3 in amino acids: CASTPQARYTF. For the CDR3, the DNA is TGTGCCAGCACTCCACAGGCCCGCTACACCTTC.

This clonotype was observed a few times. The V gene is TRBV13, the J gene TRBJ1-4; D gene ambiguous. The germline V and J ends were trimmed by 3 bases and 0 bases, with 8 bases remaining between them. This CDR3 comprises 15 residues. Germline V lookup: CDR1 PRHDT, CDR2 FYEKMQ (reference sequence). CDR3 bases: TGTGCCAGCAGCTTCCGGGCCGCAACTAATGAAAAACTGTTTTTT. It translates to CASSFRAATNEKLFF.

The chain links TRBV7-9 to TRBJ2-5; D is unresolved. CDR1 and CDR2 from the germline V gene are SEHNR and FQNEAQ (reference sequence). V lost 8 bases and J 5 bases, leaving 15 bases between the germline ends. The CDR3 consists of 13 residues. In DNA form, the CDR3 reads TGTGCCAGCGCCACCCTTTCTAGGGAGACCCAGTACTTC. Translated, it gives CASATLSRETQYF.

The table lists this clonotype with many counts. CDR3 nucleotide sequence: TGTGCCAGCAGCTTGGTTTATAGCAATCAGCCCCAGCATTTT. Its translation: CASSLVYSNQPQHF. The gene calls are TRBV7-8 and TRBJ1-5; unclear D gene. V shed 3 bases and J shed 0 bases, with 6 bases lying between them. This CDR3 spans 14 amino acids. Germline values: CDR1 SGHVS, CDR2 FQNEAQ.

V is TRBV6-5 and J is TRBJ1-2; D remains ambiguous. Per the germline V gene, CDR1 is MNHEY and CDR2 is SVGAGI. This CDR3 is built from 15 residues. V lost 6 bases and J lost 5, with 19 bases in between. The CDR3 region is CASSAGRTISYGYTF. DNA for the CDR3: TGTGCCAGCAGCGCCGGACGCACCATTAGTTATGGCTACACCTTC.

The CDR3 here is CASRRLSSYEQYF. The CDR3 DNA reads as TGTGCCAGCAGACGACTTAGCTCCTACGAGCAGTACTTC. V gene TRBV7-2 combines with J gene TRBJ2-7, with D uncertain. V gave up 6 bases and J gave up 0 bases, with 9 bases separating them. This CDR3 is 13 amino acids long. Per the germline V gene, CDR1 is SGHTA and CDR2 is FQGNSA.

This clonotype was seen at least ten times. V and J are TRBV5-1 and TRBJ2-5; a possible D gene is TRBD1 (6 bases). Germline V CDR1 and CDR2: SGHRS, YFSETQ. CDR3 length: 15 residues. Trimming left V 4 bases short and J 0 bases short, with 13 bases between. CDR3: CASSPGTLYQETQYF. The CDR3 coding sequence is TGCGCCAGCAGCCCGGGGACACTGTACCAAGAGACCCAGTACTTC.